Shown below are 16 T cell receptor beta chains from a single sample sequenced in a study of shared clonotypes between healthy human individuals. Produced via immunoSEQ multiplex PCR; TCRdb's table is partial and in-frame only. Of 1,400,000 or so clones detected, less than 99% appear once; the ten largest clones hold about 0.34%. Sequencing was performed on naive CD4+ T cells sorted from blood. Specified subset: CD45RA+ positively selected. The receptor source for this set is a man aged 30 to 39 in good health.

The chain recombines TRBV18 with TRBJ2-3; D uncertain. This CDR3 is 13 amino acids long. The V gene lost 3 bases and the J gene lost 5 bases, with 9 bases spanning the gap. Per the germline V gene, CDR1 is KGHSH and CDR2 is LQKENI. CDR3 sequence: CASSPSPGDTQYF. As DNA, the CDR3 is TGTGCCAGCTCACCCTCCCCCGGAGATACGCAGTATTTT. The full variable domain, in which reference TRBV18 and TRBJ2-3 provide the parts outside the CDR3, is NAGVMQNPRHLVRRRGQEARLRCSPMKGHSHVYWYRQLPEEGLKFMVYLQKENIIDESGMPKERFSAEFPKEGPSILRIQQVVRGDSAAYFCASSPSPGDTQYFGPGTRLTVL.

The gene calls are TRBV19 and TRBJ2-2; 8 bases line up with TRBD1. The CDR3 extends over 15 amino acids. Looked up from germline, CDR1 is LNHDA and CDR2 is SQIVND (reference sequence). The V segment lost 7 bases and the J segment 5 bases; nucleotides outside the gene matches: 9. CDR3 in DNA: TGTGCCAGTACCCCCTTCACAGGGGGAACCGGGGAGCTGTTTTTT. This gives the protein CASTPFTGGTGELFF.

This clone was seen only once. This chain links TRBV6-1 with TRBJ2-1; D may correspond to TRBD1 or TRBD2 (5 bases each). Trimming shortened V by 3 bases and J by 10 bases, and 19 bases separated the two germline ends. CDR1 and CDR2 from the germline V gene are MNHNS and SASEGT. The CDR3 spans 15 residues. CDR3 amino acids: CASSDTGLPQGEQFF. CDR3 nucleotide sequence: TGTGCCAGCAGTGACACGGGGCTCCCCCAAGGAGAGCAGTTCTTC.

The chain joins TRBV23-1 to TRBJ2-7, with 8 bases aligning to TRBD1. TRBV23-1 is given ORF status, its function remaining uncertain. J was trimmed by 3 bases and V by 4 bases; bases with no gene match: 8. The CDR3 covers 15 residues. The CDR3 protein is CASSRLRDRYYEQYF. CDR3 nucleotide sequence: TGCGCCAGCAGTCGTCTCCGGGACAGGTACTACGAGCAGTACTTC.

The V and J genes are TRBV9 and TRBJ2-5, with a weak D call TRBD2 (6 bases). The V end was cut by 3 bases, the J end by 0 bases, with 15 bases between. The CDR3 consists of 16 residues. Germline CDR1 reads SGDLS; CDR2 reads YYNGEE. The CDR3 spells CASSAGTPGYQETQYF. As DNA, the CDR3 is TGTGCCAGCAGCGCCGGGACTCCCGGGTACCAAGAGACCCAGTACTTC.

DNA of the CDR3: TGTGCCAGTAGTAAACTAGCGGGAGACTACGAGCAGTACTTC. This codes for CASSKLAGDYEQYF. The chain is built from TRBV19 and TRBJ2-7; 11 bases map to TRBD2. The CDR3 length is 14 residues. The germline gives CDR1 LNHDA, CDR2 SQIVND (reference sequence). V trimming: 4 bases; J trimming: 3 bases; junction bases outside the gene matches: 2.

The chain carries TRBV29-1 and TRBJ2-5; D ambiguous. CDR3 size: 13 residues. The V gene's germline CDR1 is SQVTM and CDR2 ANQGSEA. Trimming shortened V by 4 bases and J by 5 bases, and 14 bases separated the two germline ends. The CDR3 loop reads CSVGLQVRETQYF. In nucleotides, the CDR3 is TGCAGCGTTGGATTGCAAGTCCGGGAGACCCAGTACTTC.

The genes are TRBV30 and TRBJ1-2; no clear D gene. This CDR3 spans 20 amino acids. V dropped 0 bases and J dropped 5 bases, with 31 bases sitting between them. Germline CDR1 is GTSNPN and CDR2 is SVGIG (reference sequence). The CDR3 nucleotides are TGTGCCTGGAGTGTCCTAGGGTCCCCGTCATCAACGCGTCCGACGTATGGCTACACCTTC. This gives the protein CAWSVLGSPSSTRPTYGYTF.

The rearrangement uses TRBV28 and TRBJ1-5; D is ambiguous. The length of the CDR3 is 13 residues. Per the germline V gene, CDR1 is MDHEN and CDR2 is SYDVKM. V gave up 2 bases and J gave up 6 bases, with 8 bases separating them. The CDR3 sequence: CASSLIGGQPQHF. Written as DNA, the CDR3 is TGTGCCAGCAGTTTAATCGGCGGTCAGCCCCAGCATTTT.

This chain joins TRBV10-3 and TRBJ2-7; 11 nucleotides match TRBD2. Germline CDR1 and CDR2: ENHRY and SYGVKD. This CDR3 spans 19 amino acids. The ends lost 2 bases at V and 6 bases at J; junction bases unmatched: 18. CDR3 sequence: CAISEKVAGGPRVLGEQYF. CDR3 DNA: TGTGCCATCAGTGAGAAGGTAGCGGGAGGGCCTAGAGTCTTGGGCGAGCAGTACTTC.

The chain is built from TRBV6-5 and TRBJ2-7; 7 nucleotides line up with TRBD2. V trimming: 7 bases; J trimming: 2 bases; junction bases outside the gene matches: 5. Germline V lookup: CDR1 MNHEY, CDR2 SVGAGI. The CDR3 runs to 13 residues. This CDR3 reads CASTAGHTYEQYF. DNA for the CDR3: TGTGCCAGCACAGCGGGGCATACCTACGAGCAGTACTTC.

The V and J genes are TRBV18 and TRBJ2-1; D remains unclear. Germline V gene lookup returns CDR1 KGHSH and CDR2 LQKENI. The CDR3 runs 12 residues. The V end lost 2 bases, the J end lost 8 bases, and 7 bases lay between the germline ends. The chain's CDR3 is CASSPKIHEQFF. In DNA form, the CDR3 reads TGTGCCAGCTCACCAAAAATCCATGAGCAGTTCTTC.

The chain links TRBV11-2 to TRBJ1-2; D might be TRBD1 (5 bases). The CDR3 consists of 15 residues. Deletions cut 1 base from V and 5 bases from J, with 14 bases between. The V gene's germline CDR1 is SGHAT and CDR2 FQNNGV. CDR3 sequence reads: CASSLARTPLYGYTF. The CDR3 bases are TGTGCCAGCAGCTTAGCTAGGACACCCCTATATGGCTACACCTTC.

V and J are TRBV7-2 and TRBJ1-3; no clear D gene. V was pared by 5 bases and J by 0 bases, with 8 bases between. The V gene's germline CDR1 is SGHTA and CDR2 FQGNSA. The CDR3 spans 14 residues. The CDR3 sequence is CASSVGNSGNTIYF. CDR3 nucleotide sequence: TGTGCCAGCAGCGTAGGAAACTCTGGAAACACCATATATTTT.

The chain couples TRBV4-3 to TRBJ2-3, with D maybe TRBD2 (5 bases). The CDR3 loop spans 15 amino acids. V lost 6 bases, J lost 1 base, and 14 bases lay in between. Germline values: CDR1 LGHNA, CDR2 YSLEER. The chain's CDR3 is CASSLGSYGTDTQYF. DNA of the CDR3: TGCGCCAGCAGTCTTGGGAGCTACGGCACAGATACGCAGTATTTT.

The chain employs TRBV7-3 and TRBJ2-1; D remains unclear. Trimming took off 8 bases at V and 4 bases at J, with 15 bases between the two ends. The CDR3 sequence is 14 residues long. CDR1 SGHTA and CDR2 FQGTGA come from the germline V gene. DNA for the CDR3: TGTGCCAGCTCCTCAGACAAGATTTACAATGAGCAGTTCTTC. The encoded protein is CASSSDKIYNEQFF.